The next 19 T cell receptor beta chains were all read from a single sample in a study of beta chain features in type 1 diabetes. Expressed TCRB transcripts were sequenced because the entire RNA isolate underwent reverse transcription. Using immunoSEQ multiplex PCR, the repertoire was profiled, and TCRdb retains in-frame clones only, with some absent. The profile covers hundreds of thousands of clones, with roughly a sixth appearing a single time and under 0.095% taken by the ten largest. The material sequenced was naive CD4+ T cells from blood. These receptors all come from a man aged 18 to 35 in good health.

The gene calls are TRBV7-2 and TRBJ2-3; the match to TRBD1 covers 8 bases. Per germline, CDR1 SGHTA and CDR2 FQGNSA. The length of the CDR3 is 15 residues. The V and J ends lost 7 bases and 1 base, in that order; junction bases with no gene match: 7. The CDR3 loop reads CASTPTGARTDTQYF. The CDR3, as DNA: TGTGCCAGCACCCCGACAGGGGCGCGCACAGATACGCAGTATTTT.

CDR3 DNA: TGTGCCACCAGCACCAGGACAGGAACGAACTATGGCTACACCTTC. It encodes CATSTRTGTNYGYTF. The chain links TRBV15 to TRBJ1-2, with 7 bases matching TRBD1. V was clipped by 4 bases and J by 2 bases; unmatched bases: 7. CDR3 length: 15 residues. CDR1 and CDR2 (germline): LNHNV, YYDKDF (reference sequence).

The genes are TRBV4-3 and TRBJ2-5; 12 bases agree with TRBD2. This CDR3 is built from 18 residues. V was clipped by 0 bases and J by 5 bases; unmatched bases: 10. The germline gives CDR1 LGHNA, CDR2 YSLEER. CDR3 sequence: CASSQELSTSGSRETQYF. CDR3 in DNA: TGCGCCAGCAGCCAAGAACTATCGACTAGCGGGAGTCGTGAGACCCAGTACTTC.

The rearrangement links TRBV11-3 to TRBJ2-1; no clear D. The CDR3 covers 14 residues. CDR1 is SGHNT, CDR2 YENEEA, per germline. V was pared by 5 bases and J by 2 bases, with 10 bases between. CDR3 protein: CASSPNYAYNEQFF. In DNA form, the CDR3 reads TGTGCCAGCAGCCCGAACTATGCCTACAATGAGCAGTTCTTC.

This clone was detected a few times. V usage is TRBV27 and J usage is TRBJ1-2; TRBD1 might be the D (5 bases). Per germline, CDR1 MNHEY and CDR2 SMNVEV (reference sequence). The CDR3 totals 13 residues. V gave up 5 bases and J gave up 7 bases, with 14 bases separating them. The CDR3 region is CASSPSGWPGYTF. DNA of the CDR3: TGTGCCAGCAGTCCTTCAGGGTGGCCTGGCTACACCTTC.

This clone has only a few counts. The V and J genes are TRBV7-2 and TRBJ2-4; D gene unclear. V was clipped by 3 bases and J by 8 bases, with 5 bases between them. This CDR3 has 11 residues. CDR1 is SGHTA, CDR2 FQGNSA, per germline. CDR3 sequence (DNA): TGTGCCAGCAGCTTTGGTTACATTCAGTACTTC. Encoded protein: CASSFGYIQYF.

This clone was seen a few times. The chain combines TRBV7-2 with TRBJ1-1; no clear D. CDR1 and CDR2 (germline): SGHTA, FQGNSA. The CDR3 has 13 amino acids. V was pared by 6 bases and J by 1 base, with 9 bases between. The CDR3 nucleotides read TGTGCCAGCAGGCTGGTTGCGAACACTGAAGCTTTCTTT. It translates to CASRLVANTEAFF.

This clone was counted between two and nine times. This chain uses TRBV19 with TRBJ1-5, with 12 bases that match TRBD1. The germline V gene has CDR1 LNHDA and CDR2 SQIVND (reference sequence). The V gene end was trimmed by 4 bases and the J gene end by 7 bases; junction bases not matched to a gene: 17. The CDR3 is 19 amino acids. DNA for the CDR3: TGTGCCAGTAGTACACTTCTCCCGGGACAGGGGGCTGTCGGGCAGCCCCAGCATTTT. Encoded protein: CASSTLLPGQGAVGQPQHF. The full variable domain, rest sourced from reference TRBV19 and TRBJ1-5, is DGGITQSPKYLFRKEGQNVTLSCEQNLNHDAMYWYRQDPGQGLRLIYYSQIVNDFQKGDIAEGYSVSREKKESFPLTVTSAQKNPTAFYLCASSTLLPGQGAVGQPQHFGDGTRLSIL.

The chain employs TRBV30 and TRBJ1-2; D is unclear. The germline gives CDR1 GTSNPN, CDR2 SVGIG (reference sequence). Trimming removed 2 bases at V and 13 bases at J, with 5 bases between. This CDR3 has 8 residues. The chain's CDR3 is CAWSPSTF. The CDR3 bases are TGTGCCTGGAGTCCCAGCACCTTC.

Here the CDR3 DNA reads TGTGCCAGCAGCAACAGCGGGATCTCCTACGAGCAGTACTTC. Translated: CASSNSGISYEQYF. This chain joins TRBV6-6 and TRBJ2-7; TRBD2 matches 7 bases. The CDR3 is 14 residues long. Germline loops: CDR1 MNHNY, CDR2 SVGAGI (reference sequence). V lost 6 bases and J lost 0; bases outside the gene matches: 5.

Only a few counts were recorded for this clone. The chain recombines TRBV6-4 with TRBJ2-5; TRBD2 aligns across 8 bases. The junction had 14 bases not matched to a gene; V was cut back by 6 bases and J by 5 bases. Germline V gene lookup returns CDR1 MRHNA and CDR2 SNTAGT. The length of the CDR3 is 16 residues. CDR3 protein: CASSGGLPGLEETQYF. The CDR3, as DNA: TGTGCCAGCAGCGGAGGGCTCCCGGGACTAGAGGAGACCCAGTACTTC.

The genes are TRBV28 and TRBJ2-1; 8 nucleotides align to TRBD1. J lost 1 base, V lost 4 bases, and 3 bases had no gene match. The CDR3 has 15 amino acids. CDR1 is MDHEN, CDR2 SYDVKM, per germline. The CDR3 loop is CASSSQGASYNEQFF. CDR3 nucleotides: TGTGCCAGCAGTTCCCAGGGGGCTTCCTACAATGAGCAGTTCTTC.

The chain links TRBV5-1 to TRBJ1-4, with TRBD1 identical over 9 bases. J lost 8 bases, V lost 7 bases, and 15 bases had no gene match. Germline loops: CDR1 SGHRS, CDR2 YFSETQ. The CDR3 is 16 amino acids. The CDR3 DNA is TGCGCCAGCGGCAGGACAGGGGACCTTGTGGGCGAAAAACTGTTTTTT. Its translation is CASGRTGDLVGEKLFF.

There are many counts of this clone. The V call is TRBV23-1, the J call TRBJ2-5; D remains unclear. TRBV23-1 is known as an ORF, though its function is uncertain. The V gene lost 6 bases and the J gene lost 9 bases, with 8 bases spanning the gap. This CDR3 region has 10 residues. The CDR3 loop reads CASSPVAQYF. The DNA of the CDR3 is TGCGCCAGCAGCCCGGTAGCCCAGTACTTC.

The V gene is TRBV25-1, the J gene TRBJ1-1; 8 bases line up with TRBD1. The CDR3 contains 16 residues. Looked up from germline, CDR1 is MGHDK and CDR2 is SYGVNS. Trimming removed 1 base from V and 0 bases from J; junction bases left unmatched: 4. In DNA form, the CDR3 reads TGTGCCAGCAGTGAATCAGGGGGCTTGATGAACACTGAAGCTTTCTTT. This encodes CASSESGGLMNTEAFF.

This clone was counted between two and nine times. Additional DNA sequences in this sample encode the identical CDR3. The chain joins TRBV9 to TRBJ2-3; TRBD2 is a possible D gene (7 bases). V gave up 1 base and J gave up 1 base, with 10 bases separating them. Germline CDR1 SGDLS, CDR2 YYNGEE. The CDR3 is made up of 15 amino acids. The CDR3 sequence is CASSVRGGGTDTQYF. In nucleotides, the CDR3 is TGTGCCAGCAGCGTAAGGGGGGGCGGCACAGATACGCAGTATTTT.

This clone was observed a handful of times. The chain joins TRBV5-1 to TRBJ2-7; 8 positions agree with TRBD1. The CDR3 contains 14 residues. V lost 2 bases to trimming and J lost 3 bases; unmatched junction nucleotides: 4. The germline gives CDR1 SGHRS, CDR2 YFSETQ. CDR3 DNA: TGCGCCAGCAGCTTCGCGGACAGGGACTACGAGCAGTACTTC. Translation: CASSFADRDYEQYF.

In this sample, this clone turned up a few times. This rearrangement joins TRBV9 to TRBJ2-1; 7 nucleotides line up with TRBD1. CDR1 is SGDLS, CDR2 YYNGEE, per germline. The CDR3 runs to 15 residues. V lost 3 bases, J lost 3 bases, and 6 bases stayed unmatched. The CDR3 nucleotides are TGTGCCAGCAGCGCGACAGGGTGGGACTACAATGAGCAGTTCTTC. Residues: CASSATGWDYNEQFF.

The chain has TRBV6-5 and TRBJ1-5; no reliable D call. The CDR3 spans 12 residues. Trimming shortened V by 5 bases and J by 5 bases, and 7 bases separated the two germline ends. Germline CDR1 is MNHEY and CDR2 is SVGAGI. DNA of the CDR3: TGTGCCAGCAGTCGAGGCGATCAGCCCCAGCATTTT. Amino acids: CASSRGDQPQHF.